The rows below give T cell receptor beta chains drawn from one sample of a study of PD-1 blockade in classical Hodgkin lymphoma. TCRdb keeps only in-frame clones here, not all; method: immunoSEQ multiplex PCR. The repertoire holds 25,000 or so clones, with 85% to 90% as singletons. The starting material was CD4+ T cells from blood, obtained before the fourth cycle of nivolumab. These receptors all come from a human donor with classical Hodgkin lymphoma. The CDR3 runs from the conserved cysteine through the conserved F or W. A D gene is named only where the DNA matches it firmly. Size is omitted from some rows. Given values are once, few, many or a class for expanded clones.

>TRBJ2-1|TRBD1|-|TRBV18
TGTGCCAGCTCACCGGACAGGGGGCATAACAATGAGCAGTTCTTC
CASSPDRGHNNEQFF
>TRBJ2-7|-|-|TRBV6-5
TGTGCCAGCAGTTACTCGAGTCAGCCTACCTACGAGCAGTACTTC
CASSYSSQPTYEQYF
>TRBJ1-5|TRBD1|-|TRBV6-5
TGTGCCAGCAGCCTCAGGGGGCGCATGCAGCCCCAGCATTTT
CASSLRGRMQPQHF
>TRBJ2-1|TRBD2|-|TRBV6-6
TGTGCCAGCAGGCTAGCGGGAAGAGGTAACAATGAGCAGTTCTTC
CASRLAGRGNNEQFF
>TRBJ1-2|-|-|TRBV2
TGTGCCAGCAGTGAATCGGAATTCTCTGGCTACACCTTC
CASSESEFSGYTF
>TRBJ2-2|TRBD2|few|TRBV30
TGTGCCTGGAGTGTGGGCGGGAGGAACACCGGGGAGCTGTTTTTT
CAWSVGGRNTGELFF
>TRBJ1-1|-|-|TRBV27
TGTGCCAGCAGTTATGGACTTTCGAAGAGGAACACTGAAGCTTTCTTT
CASSYGLSKRNTEAFF
>TRBJ2-2|-|-|TRBV19
TGTGCCAGTAGTATAGGGGGGCTAGCGGTGAACACCGGGGAGCTGTTTTTT
CASSIGGLAVNTGELFF
>TRBJ2-7|-|once|TRBV20-1
TGCAGTGCTTACAGGGACTACGAGCAGTACTTC
CSAYRDYEQYF
>TRBJ1-5|TRBD1|-|TRBV10-3
TGTGCCACCTCAGTGCAGGGGGCTAATCAGCCCCAGCATTTT
CATSVQGANQPQHF
>TRBJ1-4|-|-|TRBV7-9
TGTGCCAGCAGCTTAAGGGGGGCACATACAACTAATGAAAAACTGTTTTTT
CASSLRGAHTTNEKLFF
>TRBJ2-1|-|-|TRBV18
TGTGCCAGCTCACCAACCCTGGGGGGGGCCGAGTGGTACTACAATGAGCAGTTCTTC
CASSPTLGGAEWYYNEQFF
>TRBJ1-4|TRBD1|-|TRBV4-3
TGCGCCAGCAGCCAAGGGGACAGCAATGAAAAACTGTTTTTT
CASSQGDSNEKLFF
>TRBJ2-7|-|-|TRBV27
TGTGCCAGCAGTTTAGTCGCTAAAAGGTACGAGCAGTACTTC
CASSLVAKRYEQYF
>TRBJ2-5|-|-|TRBV27
TGTGCCAGCGGCCTCCGGGACCCAAGGCAAGAGACCCAGTACTTC
CASGLRDPRQETQYF
>TRBJ2-3|TRBD2|-|TRBV29-1
TGCAGCGTTTTGACTAGCGGGAGTTTGACAGATACGCAGTATTTT
CSVLTSGSLTDTQYF
>TRBJ2-7|TRBD2|-|TRBV7-2
TGTGCCAGCAGCTCCCAGCTAGCGGGAGGGAACCGCGAGCAGTACTTC
CASSSQLAGGNREQYF
>TRBJ1-5|TRBD1|-|TRBV6-1
TGTGCCAGCAGTGCCTCCCGGACAGGGGCGGATCAGCCCCAGCATTTT
CASSASRTGADQPQHF
>TRBJ2-5|TRBD2|-|TRBV6-1
TGTGCCAGCAGTGAACGGAATACAGCGGGGCCTAACTTC
CASSERNTAGPNF
>TRBJ2-2|-|-|TRBV11-3
TGTGCCAGCAGTTTAGGGGAATACACCGGGGAGCTGTTTTTT
CASSLGEYTGELFF
>TRBJ1-1|-|-|TRBV11-2
TGTGCCAGCAGCTTAGGGAGGTGGGGAGGGGCCAGTGAAGCTTTCTTT
CASSLGRWGGASEAFF
>TRBJ2-1|-|-|TRBV7-9
TGTGCCAGCAGCACCAGGTATGAGCAGTTCTTC
CASSTRYEQFF
>TRBJ2-7|TRBD1|-|TRBV6-1
TGTGCCAGCAGCGCGACAGGGGGGATTTACGAGCAGTACTTC
CASSATGGIYEQYF
>TRBJ2-7|-|few|TRBV5-4
TGTGCCAGCAGTTCCGAGGAGACCCGACTGGATGAGCAGTACTTC
CASSSEETRLDEQYF
>TRBJ2-3|TRBD1|-|TRBV28
TGTGCCAGCAGTTTCGGACAGGACGCAGATACGCAGTATTTT
CASSFGQDADTQYF
>TRBJ2-3|TRBD2|-|TRBV5-3
TGTGCCAGCAGCCGGGGACTAGCAGCCCAAGATACGCAGTATTTT
CASSRGLAAQDTQYF
>TRBJ2-7|TRBD2|once|TRBV5-1
TGCGCCAGCAGCTTGGCAGCCAGAGCGGGAGCAACGTACGAGCAGTACTTC
CASSLAARAGATYEQYF
>TRBJ2-5|-|-|TRBV5-5
TGTGCCAGCAGCTTGTTTCCTAGCCAAGAGACCCAGTACTTC
CASSLFPSQETQYF
>TRBJ2-1|-|-|TRBV18
TGTGCCAGCTCACCCGGGTCTGATTACGAGCAGTTCTTC
CASSPGSDYEQFF
>TRBJ1-4|-|-|TRBV7-9
TGTGCCAGCAGCTCGCAGGGGAAGGGGGAAGAAAAACTGTTTTTT
CASSSQGKGEEKLFF
>TRBJ2-7|TRBD1|-|TRBV5-4
TGTGCCAGCAGCTTATCCGGGACAGGGGCCTACGAGCAGTACTTC
CASSLSGTGAYEQYF
>TRBJ2-7|TRBD2|-|TRBV18
TGTGCCAGCTCACCACGACTAGCGAGGGCTGCCGAGCAGTACTTC
CASSPRLARAAEQYF
>TRBJ2-1|TRBD2|-|TRBV6-1
TGTGCCAGCAGTGCTCCTAAAACTAGCGGGAGACACAATGAGCAGTTCTTC
CASSAPKTSGRHNEQFF
>TRBJ1-1|-|few|TRBV7-9
TGTGCCAGCAGCTTAGGTCTCCCCGCCTCTGAAGCTTTCTTT
CASSLGLPASEAFF
>TRBJ1-2|-|-|TRBV6-1
TGTGCCAGCAACGGATATGGCTACACCTTC
CASNGYGYTF
>TRBJ2-3|TRBD2|-|TRBV7-8
TGTGCCAGCAGCTTCAGACTAGCGGGCCTCACAGATACGCAGTATTTT
CASSFRLAGLTDTQYF
>TRBJ1-3|-|-|TRBV5-1
TGCGCCAGCAGCTTTGAGACCTCCCGCTCTGGAAACACCATATATTTT
CASSFETSRSGNTIYF
>TRBJ2-7|-|-|TRBV21-1
TGTGCCAGCAGCAAAGCTGGGGGACAACTATTCTACGAGCAGTACTTC
CASSKAGGQLFYEQYF
>TRBJ1-2|-|-|TRBV10-3
TGTGCCATCAGTGACGGACTCCATAGGGGCTACACCTTC
CAISDGLHRGYTF
>TRBJ1-3|-|-|TRBV5-8
TGTGCCAGCAGTAGAAGATCGAGCTCTGGAAACACCATATATTTT
CASSRRSSSGNTIYF
>TRBJ1-1|-|-|TRBV18
TGTGCCAGCTCATCGGGACGGACTGAAGCTTTCTTT
CASSSGRTEAFF
>TRBJ2-2|-|-|TRBV6-6
TGTGCCAGCAGTAAACCGGGACAGAACACCGGGGAGCTGTTTTTT
CASSKPGQNTGELFF
>TRBJ1-2|-|few|TRBV18
TGTGCCAGCTCACCAACGGGGGCCTATGGCTACACCTTC
CASSPTGAYGYTF
>TRBJ2-7|-|-|TRBV5-5
TGTGCCAGCAGCTTGGCCGCGAAAAGGGAACCCTACGAGCAGTACTTC
CASSLAAKREPYEQYF
>TRBJ2-1|TRBD2|once|TRBV18
TGTGCCAGCTCACCAATGGGGGGGGCCTACAATGAGCAGTTCTTC
CASSPMGGAYNEQFF
>TRBJ2-7|TRBD1|-|TRBV6-6
TGTGCCAGCAGCAAAGACAGGGGTGGGTACGAGCAGTACTTC
CASSKDRGGYEQYF
>TRBJ1-1|TRBD1|-|TRBV19
TGTGCCAGTAGTATCCCAGCTAGGGGGCCAACTGAAGCTTTCTTT
CASSIPARGPTEAFF
>TRBJ1-2|TRBD1|-|TRBV13
TGTGCCAGCAGCTTATCGGGGACAGGGGGATCTGACTATGGCTACACCTTC
CASSLSGTGGSDYGYTF
>TRBJ2-7|TRBD2|-|TRBV7-2
TGTGCCAGCAGCCCATTCATAGCGGGATCCAGCTACGAGCAGTACTTC
CASSPFIAGSSYEQYF
>TRBJ1-3|-|-|TRBV10-1
TGCGCCAGCAGTGAGAACTCTCTTCCTGGAAACACCATATATTTT
CASSENSLPGNTIYF
>TRBJ2-3|-|-|TRBV9
TGTGCCAGCAGCGTAGGGGGGCTAGCGGCATACACAGATACGCAGTATTTT
CASSVGGLAAYTDTQYF
>TRBJ1-1|-|few|TRBV19
TGTGCCAGTAGTATATCGGTAAACACTGAAGCTTTCTTT
CASSISVNTEAFF
>TRBJ1-2|TRBD1|-|TRBV7-2
TGTGCCAGCAGCTTAGTTGGGACAGGGACGGAAGGGGATGGCTACACCTTC
CASSLVGTGTEGDGYTF
>TRBJ1-1|-|few|TRBV30
TGTGCCTGGGCCCCTGGAGGAGCTTTCTTT
CAWAPGGAFF
>TRBJ1-5|-|-|TRBV7-2
TGTGCCAGCAGCTTAGCACGCGGCAATCAGCCCCAGCATTTT
CASSLARGNQPQHF
>TRBJ1-2|TRBD1|-|TRBV7-2
TGTGCCAGCAGCTTAAGTTCGGGACAGGGGGTCGGCTACACCTTC
CASSLSSGQGVGYTF
>TRBJ2-7|-|-|TRBV30
TGTGCCTGGAGTGTACCTGGGGAGCAGTACTTC
CAWSVPGEQYF
>TRBJ2-1|-|-|TRBV6-1
TGTGCCAGCAGTGTTAAGGGATCAGGGAATGAGCAGTTCTTC
CASSVKGSGNEQFF